This T cell receptor (beta chain) is drawn from a study of human T cells and chemical hapten exposure. Broader study findings: Patch test score was positively correlated with the counts of PT1 expanded TCRs. Alopecia in the donors means their immune response may deviate from healthy people's.

This clonotype showed up many times. What it binds is not known. TCRdb reprocessed the RACE reads via MiXCR and lists one record per CDR3 protein. The sample yields tens of thousands of distinct CDR3 sequences, around 11% seen once. Time point defined: patch test 3, about 24 weeks after DPC sensitization. As for treatment: therapeutic diphenylcyclopropenone sensitization with weekly scalp DPC. The specimen comprised whole blood, sampled in connection with sensitization to the hapten diphenylcyclopropenone (DPC). This receptor was taken from a man younger than 45 with alopecia areata. Some clones in this sample may be carry-over from other donors' samples.

CDR3 in amino acids: CSANPLGEPQHF. CDR3 sequence (DNA): TGCAGTGCTAATCCTCTAGGGGAGCCCCAGCATTTT. The V and J genes are TRBV20-1 and TRBJ1-5, with a possible D match to TRBD1 (5 bases). Trimming removed 4 bases from V and 8 bases from J, with 12 bases in between. Germline loops: CDR1 DFQATT, CDR2 SNEGSKA (reference sequence). CDR3 length equals 12 residues.